A selection of T cell receptor beta chains follows, all from one sample in a study of blood T cell repertoires in COVID-19. The method was immunoSEQ multiplex PCR; TCRdb's version includes in-frame clones alone and lacks a portion of them. Of some 320,000 clones listed, less than 85% are singletons. The sample was PBMCs or T cells enriched from blood (not recorded which). These receptors were obtained from a woman younger than 45 who had been exposed to COVID-19. The CDR3 runs from the conserved cysteine through the conserved F or W. D genes are given only for firm matches. A clone size is listed for some rows: how often the clone was seen (once, few, many), or a class if it is expanded.

v_call	cdr3_length	clone_size	d_call	j_call	cdr3_nt	cdr3_aa
TRBV4-1	16	many	TRBD2	TRBJ2-5	TGCGCCAGCAGCCAAGGGGAGCGGGAGATCCAAGAGACCCAGTACTTC	CASSQGEREIQETQYF
TRBV7-9	13	-	TRBD1	TRBJ1-6	TGTGCCAGCAGCCTAGGGGGCCGCTCACCCCTCCACTTT	CASSLGGRSPLHF
TRBV24-1	13	few	TRBD1	TRBJ1-1	TGTGCCACCAGTGACGAACAGGGGGCGGAAGCTTTCTTT	CATSDEQGAEAFF
TRBV5-1	13	-	-	TRBJ1-2	TGCGCCAGCAGCTTAGAAGCCCCCTATGGCTACACCTTC	CASSLEAPYGYTF
TRBV4-1	13	-	TRBD1	TRBJ2-7	TGCGCCAGCAGCCGGAAGGGACAGGCCGAGCAGTACTTC	CASSRKGQAEQYF
TRBV4-2	13	few	-	TRBJ1-4	TGTGCCAGCAGCCAAGGCGGGAGGGAAAAACTGTTTTTT	CASSQGGREKLFF
TRBV7-2	12	-	-	TRBJ1-2	TGTGCCAGCACCCATAGCAATTATGGCTACACCTTC	CASTHSNYGYTF
TRBV4-2	16	once	-	TRBJ2-6	TGTGCCAGCAGCCAAGCCTACAGGGCTGGGGCCAACGTCCTGACTTTC	CASSQAYRAGANVLTF
TRBV13	14	-	-	TRBJ2-4	TGTGCCAGCAGCTTAGAGCTCAACCAAAACATTCAGTACTTC	CASSLELNQNIQYF
TRBV5-1	14	-	-	TRBJ1-2	TGCGCCAGCAGCCAGGACAGCCCTAACTATGGCTACACCTTC	CASSQDSPNYGYTF
TRBV4-2	17	-	TRBD2	TRBJ2-2	TGTGCCAGCAGCCAGCAGGGACTAGCGGGGGTCACCGGGGAGCTGTTTTTT	CASSQQGLAGVTGELFF
TRBV9	13	-	-	TRBJ2-2	TGTGCCAGCAGCGTAGAGATGGGGCTAGAGCTGTTTTTT	CASSVEMGLELFF
TRBV6-5	13	-	-	TRBJ2-5	TGTGCCAGCAGGGCCCCAATTCAAGAGACCCAGTACTTC	CASRAPIQETQYF
TRBV5-1	15	-	TRBD1	TRBJ2-1	TGCGCCAGCAGCTTGGGGACAGGGGCTTACAATGAGCAGTTCTTC	CASSLGTGAYNEQFF
TRBV7-3	19	once	-	TRBJ1-2	TGTGCCAGCAGCTTAAACGCTCGGGGGGTCCAGATGACAAACTATGGCTACACCTTC	CASSLNARGVQMTNYGYTF
TRBV3-1/TRBV3-2	15	-	-	TRBJ2-7	TGTGCCAGCAGCCAAGAAATAGGGGCAAACTACGAGCAGTACTTC	CASSQEIGANYEQYF
TRBV11-3	17	-	TRBD2	TRBJ2-2	TGTGCCAGCAGCAGACTAGCGGGAGTCGGGGACACCGGGGAGCTGTTTTTT	CASSRLAGVGDTGELFF
TRBV25-1	14	-	-	TRBJ1-4	TGTGCCAGCAGTGAATCCAGGGCAAATGAAAAACTGTTTTTT	CASSESRANEKLFF
TRBV5-4	14	-	-	TRBJ2-4	TGTGCCAGCAGCTTGGCCGTGGAGGTGAACATTCAGTACTTC	CASSLAVEVNIQYF